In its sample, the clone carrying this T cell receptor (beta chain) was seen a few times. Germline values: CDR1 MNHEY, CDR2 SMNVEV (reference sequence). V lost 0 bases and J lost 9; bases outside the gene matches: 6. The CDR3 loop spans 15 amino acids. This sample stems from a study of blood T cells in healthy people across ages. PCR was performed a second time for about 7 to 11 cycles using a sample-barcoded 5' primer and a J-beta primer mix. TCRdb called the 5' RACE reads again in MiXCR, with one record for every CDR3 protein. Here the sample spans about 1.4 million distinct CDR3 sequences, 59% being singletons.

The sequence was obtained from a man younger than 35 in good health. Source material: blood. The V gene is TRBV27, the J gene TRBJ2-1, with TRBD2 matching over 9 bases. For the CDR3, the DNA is TGTGCCAGCAGTTTATCGAGCGGGGGGTATGGTGAGCAGTTCTTC. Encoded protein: CASSLSSGGYGEQFF.